The rows below give T cell receptor beta chains drawn from one sample of a study of blood T cell repertoires in COVID-19. The data were produced by immunoSEQ multiplex PCR, yet TCRdb's version contains in-frame clones alone and is incomplete. This sample yields about 170,000 clones, of which more than 75% are seen a single time; under 0.7% belongs to the top ten. The material sequenced was peripheral blood. These receptors originate from a man aged 55 to 70 with COVID-19, enrolled during active disease. Each CDR3 is given with its conserved first and last residue. The D gene is left open where the match is weak. Expanded clones are given a class, and other clones once, few, many or no size at all.

J: TRBJ1-2; length: 14; V: TRBV5-4; D: .; size: .; DNA: TGTGCCAGCAGCTTGGGGACGGAGGAATATGGCTACACCTTC; CDR3: CASSLGTEEYGYTF
J: TRBJ2-2; length: 16; V: TRBV7-9; D: .; size: .; DNA: TGTGCCAGCAGCTTAGGGCGGCGGGGAAGTGCCGGGGAGCTGTTTTTT; CDR3: CASSLGRRGSAGELFF
J: TRBJ1-1; length: 14; V: TRBV7-2; D: .; size: .; DNA: TGTGCCAGCAGCCCCCTCGCAGTGCTCACTGAAGCTTTCTTT; CDR3: CASSPLAVLTEAFF
J: TRBJ1-2; length: 14; V: TRBV5-1; D: .; size: .; DNA: TGCGCCAGCAGCTTCCTGGACAGCGGATATGGCTACACCTTC; CDR3: CASSFLDSGYGYTF
J: TRBJ2-2; length: 17; V: TRBV9; D: TRBD2; size: .; DNA: TGTGCCAGCAGCGGGAATAGCGGGGGTCTGGACACCGGGGAGCTGTTTTTT; CDR3: CASSGNSGGLDTGELFF
J: TRBJ2-6; length: 18; V: TRBV7-2; D: TRBD1; size: few; DNA: TGTGCCAGCAGCTTCATCAGGGGGATCTTCTCTGGGGCCAACGTCCTGACTTTC; CDR3: CASSFIRGIFSGANVLTF
J: TRBJ1-1; length: 12; V: TRBV7-9; D: .; size: .; DNA: TGTGCCAGCGGCAGGATGAACACTGAAGCTTTCTTT; CDR3: CASGRMNTEAFF
J: TRBJ2-3; length: 20; V: TRBV12-5; D: TRBD2; size: .; DNA: TGTGCTAGTGGTTTGGCAATATCCGGGACTAGCGGTTTCCACACAGATACGCAGTATTTT; CDR3: CASGLAISGTSGFHTDTQYF
J: TRBJ2-1; length: 13; V: TRBV24-1; D: .; size: .; DNA: TGTGCCACCAGTGATTGGAGGGCCTACGAGCAGTTCTTC; CDR3: CATSDWRAYEQFF
J: TRBJ2-2; length: 14; V: TRBV7-3; D: .; size: few; DNA: TGTGCCAGCAGCTTTAGCCAGGGAAAGGGGGAGCTGTTTTTT; CDR3: CASSFSQGKGELFF
J: TRBJ1-6; length: 15; V: TRBV7-9; D: TRBD1; size: .; DNA: TGTGCCAGCAGCTTATCGGGGACAGCGGGTTCACCCCTCCACTTT; CDR3: CASSLSGTAGSPLHF
J: TRBJ2-7; length: 16; V: TRBV7-2; D: TRBD2; size: .; DNA: TGTGCCAGCAGCCTCCAGACTAGCGGGGTTTCCTACGAGCAGTACTTC; CDR3: CASSLQTSGVSYEQYF
J: TRBJ1-2; length: 15; V: TRBV19; D: .; size: once; DNA: TGTGCCAGTAGTATCGCTTCCACAGGGAACTATGGCTACACCTTC; CDR3: CASSIASTGNYGYTF
J: TRBJ2-5; length: 13; V: TRBV10-3; D: .; size: .; DNA: TGTGCCATCAACGACGCTAGAGTCAAGACCCAGTACTTC; CDR3: CAINDARVKTQYF